This T cell receptor beta chain was obtained from a study of cytomegalovirus exposure and HLA in healthy donors. Study findings and constraints: Within the 95 to 150 validation repertoires, first-cohort TCR clusters tended to co-occur, according to a later analysis.

As for this clone: The antigen is unknown.

This table comes from immunoSEQ multiplex PCR, and its TCRdb copy is limited to in-frame clones, with some not included. The sample consists of approximately 76,000 clones, 90% to 95% of them appearing once. With V trimmed by 1 base and J by 3 bases, 9 bases remained unmatched. The CDR3 contains 16 residues. The germline V gene has CDR1 SEHNR and CDR2 FQNEAQ (reference sequence). The chain recombines TRBV7-9 with TRBJ2-7, with TRBD1 matching 7 bases. The sample consisted of PBMCs. This clonotype was sampled from a woman aged 18-30 years in good health and CMV-seronegative. CDR3 region: CASSLDSAGGFYEQYF. CDR3 coding DNA: TGTGCCAGCAGCTTAGATTCGGCAGGGGGTTTCTACGAGCAGTACTTC. Full variable domain (missing parts from reference TRBV7-9 and TRBJ2-7): DTGVSQNPRHKITKRGQNVTFRCDPISEHNRLYWYRQTLGQGPEFLTYFQNEAQLEKSRLLSDRFSAERPKGSFSTLEIQRTEQGDSAMYLCASSLDSAGGFYEQYFGPGTRLTVT.